The rows below give T cell receptor beta chains drawn from one sample of a study of human T cells and chemical hapten exposure. TCRdb used MiXCR to reprocess the RACE reads, holding one entry per CDR3 protein. This table has about 380,000 distinct CDR3 sequences, roughly 5% appearing once. The specimen comprised whole blood, sampled in connection with sensitization to the hapten diphenylcyclopropenone (DPC). These receptors were obtained from a woman between 45 and 65 years old with alopecia areata. Some clones in this sample may be carry-over from other donors' samples. Both conserved end residues are part of each CDR3. The D gene is left open where the match is weak. Where a row states a size, it is once, few, many or the class of an expanded clone; other rows omit it.

j_gene,d_gene,v_gene,abundance,CDR3nt,CDR3aa
TRBJ1-1,NA,TRBV24-1,NA,TGTGCCACCAGTGATTGGGGGGCGGGCGCTGAAGCTTTCTTT,CATSDWGAGAEAFF
TRBJ2-7,NA,TRBV4-2,NA,TGTGCCAGCAGCCAAGGGGCCTACTCCTACGAGCAGTACTTC,CASSQGAYSYEQYF
TRBJ1-1,TRBD1,TRBV29-1,NA,TGCAGCGTTGAAGATGGGACAGGGCTTTCAACTGAAGCTTTCTTT,CSVEDGTGLSTEAFF
TRBJ2-6,TRBD1,TRBV15,few,TGTGCCACCAGCAGAGAGTTATCGGGACAGGGGAAAAAAAGCTCTGGGGCCAACGTCCTGACTTTC,CATSRELSGQGKKSSGANVLTF
TRBJ1-4,NA,TRBV7-9,few,TGTGCCAGCAGCTTATGGGTTACAACTAATGAAAAACTGTTTTTT,CASSLWVTTNEKLFF
TRBJ2-3,TRBD1,TRBV6-5,few,TGTGCCAGCAGTTCCACAGGGGGTAGAACAGATACGCAGTATTTT,CASSSTGGRTDTQYF
TRBJ1-4,NA,TRBV6-5,many,TGTGCCAGCAGTTACTCTCCACCTCTGCAGGGCGGAGAAAAACTGTTTTTT,CASSYSPPLQGGEKLFF
TRBJ2-4,NA,TRBV6-2/TRBV6-3,few,TGTGCCAGCAGTACCCGACAGCCAGGGGTGGACATTCAGTACTTC,CASSTRQPGVDIQYF
TRBJ1-2,NA,TRBV5-1,many,TGCGCCAGCACCGAGGAGGGCAAGAACTATGGCTACACCTTC,CASTEEGKNYGYTF
TRBJ2-1,TRBD2,TRBV6-1,many,TGTGCCAGCAAGGTGGCGGGGGGTTCCTACAATGAGCAGTTCTTC,CASKVAGGSYNEQFF
TRBJ2-1,NA,TRBV7-6,many,TGTGCCAGCAGCTTAGTCGCGCCCACGACCCACAATGAGCAGTTCTTC,CASSLVAPTTHNEQFF
TRBJ2-7,NA,TRBV5-1,few,TGCGCCAGTAGGGTTACAGGGCGCGACCACGAGCAGTACTTC,CASRVTGRDHEQYF
TRBJ2-1,TRBD2,TRBV5-1,many,TGCGCCAGCAGCTTAGGCGGGAGGGCCTCCGATGAGCAGTTCTTC,CASSLGGRASDEQFF
TRBJ1-2,TRBD1,TRBV20-1,many,TGCAGTGCTAGAGGGGACAGGTTAGATGGCTACACCTTC,CSARGDRLDGYTF
TRBJ2-7,NA,TRBV7-9,many,TGTGCCAGCAGCTTATCACGGACAGAGTACGAGCAGTACTTC,CASSLSRTEYEQYF
TRBJ2-3,TRBD2,TRBV12-3/TRBV12-4,few,TGTGCCAGCAGTGGGCTGGGGGGGGGTGGACCAAGCACAGATACGCAGTATTTT,CASSGLGGGGPSTDTQYF
TRBJ1-4,NA,TRBV7-9,NA,TGTGCCAGCAGCGAAGGGCACGGGAATGAAAAACTGTTTTTT,CASSEGHGNEKLFF
TRBJ1-4,NA,TRBV28,many,TGTGCCAGCAGCCCCCTGGGGCGGGGTGAAAAACTGTTTTTT,CASSPLGRGEKLFF